This T cell receptor beta chain was found in a study of blood T cell repertoires in COVID-19. Turning to the study itself: Samples came from the United States, Italy and Spain, spanning acute and convalescent COVID-19. PBMCs, B-cell-depleted T cells, or T cells were the source of the cDNA or gDNA that made up the material.

The authors' processing: Researchers report that nucleated cell counts were estimated from reference gene primer amplification. Only in-frame clones appear in the TCRdb table, and some are missing; sequencing was by immunoSEQ multiplex PCR. V, J and clone size are those of that table, while D and trimming were read from the DNA. Of around 60,000 clones listed, over 65% are singletons. This clonotype was sampled from a man older than 75 with active or convalescent COVID-19. The sample was peripheral blood.

Here the CDR3 reads CAITQLAGAEQFF. For the CDR3, the DNA is TGTGCCATCACTCAACTAGCGGGAGCTGAGCAGTTCTTC. This chain uses TRBV10-3 with TRBJ2-1; 11 nucleotides align to TRBD2. This CDR3 spans 13 amino acids. Germline V gene data show CDR1 as ENHRY and CDR2 as SYGVKD. V shed 7 bases and J 9 bases; nucleotides not matched to a gene: 5.